The source of this T cell receptor beta chain is a study of early T cells in non-severe SARS-CoV-2 infection. TCRdb independently ran MiXCR on the 5' RACE reads; one entry per CDR3 protein. Here the sample spans about 77,000 distinct CDR3 sequences, roughly 16% being singletons. This clonotype occurred a few times. Trimming left V 5 bases short and J 5 bases short, with 13 bases between. The V gene's germline CDR1 is SNHLY and CDR2 FYNNEI. The CDR3 sequence is 14 residues long. Sequencing used whole blood. The receptor was isolated from an adult who was a healthcare worker with PCR-confirmed SARS-CoV-2 infection or an uninfected control (not recorded which). V is TRBV2 and J is TRBJ1-5, with D perhaps matching TRBD1 (5 bases). The CDR3 protein is CASSLHRRDQPQHF. CDR3 bases: TGTGCCAGCAGTTTACACAGGCGAGATCAGCCCCAGCATTTT.